The 27 T cell receptor beta chains in this list originate from one sample, sequenced in a study of shared clonotypes between healthy human individuals. TCRdb keeps only in-frame clones here, not all; method: immunoSEQ multiplex PCR. This sample has approximately 250,000 clones, with 65% found just once. The sequenced sample consisted of memory CD4+ T cells sorted from blood. Subset here: CD45RA-negative fraction. The receptors were sampled from a man aged 30-40 years in good health.

DNA of the CDR3: TGTGCCAGCAGCCTCGGGCCAACTTCCTACAATGAGCAGTTCTTC. This sequence encodes CASSLGPTSYNEQFF. V and J are TRBV14 and TRBJ2-1; D remains unclear. Trimming removed 4 bases from V and 1 base from J, with 11 bases in between. The germline CDR1 and CDR2 sequences are SGHDN and FVKESK. The CDR3 totals 15 residues. The complete variable domain, with remaining parts taken from reference TRBV14 and TRBJ2-1, reads EAGVTQFPSHSVIEKGQTVTLRCDPISGHDNLYWYRRVMGKEIKFLLHFVKESKQDESGMPNNRFLAERTGGTYSTLKVQPAELEDSGVYFCASSLGPTSYNEQFFGPGTRLTVL.

The J gene is TRBJ2-7, the V gene TRBV7-8; TRBD1 is a possible D gene (6 bases). Germline CDR1 reads SGHVS; CDR2 reads FQNEAQ. This CDR3 has 16 residues. V was pared by 5 bases and J by 2 bases, with 19 bases between. The CDR3 sequence: CASSRDGTPQPYEQYF. The CDR3, as DNA: TGTGCCAGCAGCCGCGACGGGACACCTCAACCCTACGAGCAGTACTTC.

The chain combines TRBV2 with TRBJ1-1, with unresolved D. V lost 3 bases and J 3 bases, leaving 11 bases between the germline ends. The CDR3 extends over 14 amino acids. Germline CDR1 is SNHLY and CDR2 is FYNNEI. The CDR3 DNA reads TGTGCCAGCAGTGACCGGACCTTTGACACTGAAGCTTTCTTT. Translating gives CASSDRTFDTEAFF.

The chain couples TRBV5-5 to TRBJ2-1; a possible D gene is TRBD1 (5 bases). Trimming took off 2 bases at V and 6 bases at J, with 15 bases between the two ends. In germline, CDR1 is SGHKS, CDR2 YYEKEE (reference sequence). This CDR3 comprises 15 residues. In DNA form, the CDR3 reads TGTGCCAGCAGCTTCAATCAGGACAACCTCAATGAGCAGTTCTTC. This encodes CASSFNQDNLNEQFF.

The chain employs TRBV18 and TRBJ1-5; the D is unclear. V gave up 2 bases and J gave up 4 bases, with 12 bases separating them. Germline CDR1 and CDR2: KGHSH and LQKENI. The CDR3 is 15 residues long. This CDR3 is CASSPGGGWNQPQHF. The CDR3 DNA sequence: TGTGCCAGCTCACCAGGCGGCGGGTGGAATCAGCCCCAGCATTTT.

V and J are TRBV5-1 and TRBJ2-1; 7 bases line up with TRBD2. From germline, CDR1 is SGHRS and CDR2 YFSETQ. V lost 4 bases and J lost 3; bases outside the gene matches: 7. The CDR3 has 15 residues. The CDR3 nucleotides are TGCGCCAGCAGCGCCGCTAGCGGAAGCTACAATGAGCAGTTCTTC. It encodes CASSAASGSYNEQFF.

The chain couples TRBV7-2 to TRBJ2-1; tentative D call: TRBD2 (6 bases). The CDR3 consists of 14 residues. V was clipped by 5 bases and J by 9 bases, with 17 bases between them. Germline lookup yields CDR1 SGHTA and CDR2 FQGNSA. In DNA form, the CDR3 reads TGTGCCAGCAGCCGAACCTTGCGGGACGGTGAGCAGTTCTTC. Residues: CASSRTLRDGEQFF.

This clone appeared a single time. This rearrangement joins TRBV11-2 to TRBJ2-3; D tentatively fits TRBD1 or TRBD2 (5 bases each). Trimming pared 3 bases from V and 2 bases from J, leaving 15 bases between. There are 16 residues in the CDR3. Looked up from germline, CDR1 is SGHAT and CDR2 is FQNNGV. As DNA, the CDR3 is TGTGCCAGCAGCTTGGGCCGGGACCGCATCACAGATACGCAGTATTTT. Translated: CASSLGRDRITDTQYF.

On this clone: A much larger clone differs by one base, so this may be a read error. The rearrangement uses TRBV27 and TRBJ1-1, with D tentatively TRBD1 (6 bases). The germline CDR1 and CDR2 sequences are MNHEY and SMNVEV (reference sequence). The CDR3 is 15 residues long. V was clipped by 1 base and J by 3 bases, with 12 bases between them. The CDR3 DNA follows: TGTGCCAGCAGTTTATTCGGGCAGGGGTACACTGAAGCTTTCTTT. Its protein is CASSLFGQGYTEAFF.

The chain recombines TRBV25-1 with TRBJ1-4; 8 bases are shared with TRBD1. V was pared by 6 bases and J by 8 bases, with 5 bases of the junction left unmatched. Germline CDR1 is MGHDK and CDR2 is SYGVNS. CDR3 length: 13 residues. The CDR3 spells CASRDRVGEKLFF. The CDR3 coding sequence is TGTGCCAGCAGGGACAGGGTAGGCGAAAAACTGTTTTTT.

V usage is TRBV18 and J usage is TRBJ1-4; D gene unclear. CDR3 size: 13 residues. The V gene lost 4 bases and the J gene lost 5 bases, with 8 bases spanning the gap. The germline CDR1 and CDR2 sequences are KGHSH and LQKENI. The CDR3 bases are TGTGCCAGCTCACGAGAGGAGAATGAAAAACTGTTTTTT. This codes for CASSREENEKLFF. Full variable domain (rest looked up from reference TRBV18 and TRBJ1-4): NAGVMQNPRHLVRRRGQEARLRCSPMKGHSHVYWYRQLPEEGLKFMVYLQKENIIDESGMPKERFSAEFPKEGPSILRIQQVVRGDSAAYFCASSREENEKLFFGSGTQLSVL.

The rearrangement joins TRBV21-1 to TRBJ2-7; the DNA was not compared with TRBD2, the D call given in the table. TRBV21-1 is given as a pseudogene. The CDR3 runs 16 residues. CDR3 DNA sequence: TGTGCCAGCAGCAACCTCCACCGAAGCCTCGCCTACGAGCAGTACTTC. Translating it yields CASSNLHRSLAYEQYF.

The chain is built from TRBV6-5 and TRBJ2-7; D possibly corresponds to TRBD2 (6 bases). The CDR3 runs to 14 residues. V lost 6 bases to trimming and J lost 3 bases, with 15 bases between them. CDR1 and CDR2 from the germline V gene are MNHEY and SVGAGI. CDR3 DNA: TGTGCCAGCAGGGCCCTAGGGACTCGCTACGAGCAGTACTTC. It codes for CASRALGTRYEQYF.

The chain employs TRBV28 and TRBJ2-6; D is unclear. Trimming left V 10 bases short and J 0 bases short, with 7 bases between. This CDR3 comprises 13 residues. Germline V gene sequence: CDR1 MDHEN, CDR2 SYDVKM. CDR3 in DNA: TGTGCCATTTGGAGCTCTGGGGCCAACGTCCTGACTTTC. Translated: CAIWSSGANVLTF.

Regarding this clone: The sample contains more than one DNA sequence encoding this CDR3. V and J are TRBV6-5 and TRBJ1-2; D remains unclear. Germline CDR1 MNHEY, CDR2 SVGAGI. Trimming pared 0 bases from V and 2 bases from J, leaving 4 bases between. CDR3 length: 13 residues. The CDR3 DNA sequence: TGTGCCAGCAGTTACTCAGGGAACTATGGCTACACCTTC. It specifies CASSYSGNYGYTF.

In its sample, this clone was seen a few times. The chain is built from TRBV9 and TRBJ1-1; the D is unclear. The V gene lost 0 bases and the J gene lost 7 bases, with 7 bases spanning the gap. This CDR3 has 12 residues. Looked up from germline, CDR1 is SGDLS and CDR2 is YYNGEE. The CDR3 reads CASSVGVGEAFF. CDR3 nucleotide sequence: TGTGCCAGCAGCGTAGGGGTAGGTGAAGCTTTCTTT.

The chain links TRBV7-9 to TRBJ2-1; a possible D gene is TRBD1 (5 bases). Germline V lookup: CDR1 SEHNR, CDR2 FQNEAQ (reference sequence). The V and J ends lost 5 bases and 5 bases respectively, with 7 bases between them. CDR3 length equals 12 residues. DNA of the CDR3: TGTGCCAGCAGCCCCAGGGACAATGAGCAGTTCTTC. This codes for CASSPRDNEQFF.

CDR3 loop: CASSATSGGFGNTGELFF. The CDR3 DNA follows: TGTGCCAGCAGCGCGACCTCTGGGGGGTTCGGGAACACCGGGGAGCTGTTTTTT. V and J are TRBV7-3 and TRBJ2-2; maybe TRBD2 (6 bases). Germline CDR1 reads SGHTA; CDR2 reads FQGTGA. Trimming removed 5 bases from V and 1 base from J, with 20 bases in between. CDR3 length: 18 residues.

CDR3 sequence (DNA): TGTGCCAGCAGTTTACCGGCAGGGGGCCCCGCCGGGGAGCTGTTTTTT. Protein sequence: CASSLPAGGPAGELFF. The rearrangement uses TRBV28 and TRBJ2-2; TRBD1 aligns across 8 bases. The CDR3 has 16 amino acids. The germline gives CDR1 MDHEN, CDR2 SYDVKM. V shed 2 bases, J shed 6 bases, and the junction held 8 bases outside the gene matches. The variable domain in full, with the rest retrieved from reference TRBV28 and TRBJ2-2, is DVKVTQSSRYLVKRTGEKVFLECVQDMDHENMFWYRQDPGLGLRLIYFSYDVKMKEKGDIPEGYSVSREKKERFSLILESASTNQTSMYLCASSLPAGGPAGELFFGEGSRLTVL.

The rearrangement uses TRBV7-8 and TRBJ2-1, with 8 nucleotides matching TRBD1. Trimming took 3 bases from V and 3 from J; bases not matched to a gene: 4. Germline lookup yields CDR1 SGHVS and CDR2 FQNEAQ. There are 15 residues in the CDR3. The DNA of the CDR3 is TGTGCCAGCAGCTTTCAGGGGGCCTACTACAATGAGCAGTTCTTC. Translation: CASSFQGAYYNEQFF.

This chain joins TRBV4-1 and TRBJ2-3; 7 bases fit TRBD2. V lost 0 bases and J lost 3; bases outside the gene matches: 6. The CDR3 has 16 amino acids. Per germline, CDR1 MGHRA and CDR2 YSYEKL. This CDR3 is CASSQDTGGRTDTQYF. The CDR3 nucleotides read TGCGCCAGCAGCCAAGATACGGGGGGAAGGACAGATACGCAGTATTTT.

The chain combines TRBV11-2 with TRBJ2-4; D is possibly TRBD1 or TRBD2 (5 bases each). The V gene lost 4 bases and the J gene lost 4 bases, with 20 bases spanning the gap. Germline CDR1 and CDR2: SGHAT and FQNNGV. This CDR3 comprises 17 residues. The CDR3 DNA follows: TGTGCCAGCAGCTATCTGGGGGTGGGGCAGCTAAAAAACATTCAGTACTTC. This codes for CASSYLGVGQLKNIQYF.

This clone has just one count. The chain uses TRBV2 and TRBJ1-1, with 7 bases that match TRBD1. Germline loops: CDR1 SNHLY, CDR2 FYNNEI. The CDR3 totals 14 residues. Unmatched junction bases numbered 9, after V lost 6 bases and J lost 5 bases. CDR3 residues: CASSNRQGWTEAFF. CDR3 sequence (DNA): TGTGCCAGCAGCAACAGACAGGGTTGGACTGAAGCTTTCTTT.

The table lists this clone with a count of one. This rearrangement joins TRBV9 to TRBJ2-2; D is ambiguous. Trimming left V 2 bases short and J 5 bases short, with 19 bases between. CDR1 is SGDLS, CDR2 YYNGEE, per germline. The CDR3 has 17 residues. The CDR3 bases are TGTGCCAGCAGCGTGAGTATCTGTATCTTGCTTACCGGGGAGCTGTTTTTT. It encodes CASSVSICILLTGELFF.

The rearrangement uses TRBV29-1 and TRBJ2-5, with 10 positions matching TRBD1. In germline, CDR1 is SQVTM, CDR2 ANQGSEA. V shed 7 bases and J 5 bases; nucleotides not matched to a gene: 7. This CDR3 spans 13 amino acids. CDR3 amino acids: CSALTGGGETQYF. Here the CDR3 DNA reads TGCAGCGCCTTGACAGGGGGCGGGGAGACCCAGTACTTC.

This rearrangement joins TRBV28 to TRBJ2-5, with a possible D match to TRBD2 (6 bases). V shed 6 bases and J shed 9 bases, with 17 bases lying between them. Germline assignment: CDR1 MDHEN and CDR2 SYDVKM. The CDR3 length is 13 residues. The CDR3 reads CASRGTGVSSQYF. In nucleotides, the CDR3 is TGTGCCAGCAGGGGGACGGGGGTGTCGTCCCAGTACTTC.

The chain carries TRBV30 and TRBJ1-1, with D hard to call. The CDR3 is made up of 13 amino acids. Looked up from germline, CDR1 is GTSNPN and CDR2 is SVGIG (reference sequence). V gave up 6 bases and J gave up 0 bases, with 11 bases separating them. The CDR3 protein is CACLSELNTEAFF. CDR3 nucleotide sequence: TGTGCCTGCCTGAGCGAGCTGAACACTGAAGCTTTCTTT.